Below, one T cell receptor (beta chain) is given with its context. Its antigen is not identified. CDR3 length: 13 amino acids. CDR1 is SGHRS, CDR2 YFSETQ, per germline. Each individual donor underwent a draw of roughly 10 milliliters of peripheral blood. The second PCR ran roughly 7 to 12 cycles with a sample-barcoded 5' primer and J-beta primers. Any given sample supplied a minimum of 3 million CDR3-containing paired-end reads. TCRdb recomputed calls from the 5' RACE reads with MiXCR, one row per CDR3 protein. Among 700,000 or so distinct CDR3 sequences listed, 40% to 45% were seen once. This specimen comes from a study of blood T cells in healthy people across ages. Findings of the study overall: While age rose, TCR beta diversity per million T cells dropped in a roughly linear way.

The clonotype comes from an elderly man in good health. The sequenced material came from blood. The V gene is TRBV5-1, the J gene TRBJ2-5; D is undetermined. The J call may be wrong; the DNA end is better matched by TRBJ2-4. CDR3 coding DNA: TGCGCCAGCAGCTTGGGAAATGGGGACATTCAGTACTTC. This encodes CASSLGNGDIQYF.